The present T cell receptor beta chain was sequenced within a study of control samples from healthy donors and cancer patients (dated by TCRdb to 2018 to 2021). The CDR1 and CDR2 encoded by the germline V gene (reference sequence) are PRHDT and FYEKMQ. From V the trimming removes 5 bases and from J it removes 2 bases, while the gene matches leave 3 bases of the junction unaccounted for. From the cysteine up to the phenylalanine, the CDR3 has a length of 14 residues. Only the CDR3 region is kept as DNA, spanning 42 bases read in frame from base 1. As to this clone: The clone's antigen remains unknown. Base qualities are missing; no much larger clone stands one base away.

The library was built by means of the immunoSEQ multiplex PCR assay. TCRdb provides this immuneACCESS table in a form limited to in-frame rearrangements. Some clones are lacking; in checked studies, under half of them reflect an unresolved V gene, and why the rest are absent is not known. This sample comprises 150,000 to 200,000 clones, 80% to 95% of them detected only once. In total, the top ten clones hold 0.68% of the sample. The sequenced sample consisted of blood. The chain is assembled from TRBV13 and TRBJ1-5; 7 of the junction bases match TRBD1. This TCR derives from a woman aged 30 to 39 in good health. In nucleotide form, the sequence is TGTGCCAGCAGCCGTGGGACAGGCAATCAGCCCCAGCATTTT. It translates as CASSRGTGNQPQHF.